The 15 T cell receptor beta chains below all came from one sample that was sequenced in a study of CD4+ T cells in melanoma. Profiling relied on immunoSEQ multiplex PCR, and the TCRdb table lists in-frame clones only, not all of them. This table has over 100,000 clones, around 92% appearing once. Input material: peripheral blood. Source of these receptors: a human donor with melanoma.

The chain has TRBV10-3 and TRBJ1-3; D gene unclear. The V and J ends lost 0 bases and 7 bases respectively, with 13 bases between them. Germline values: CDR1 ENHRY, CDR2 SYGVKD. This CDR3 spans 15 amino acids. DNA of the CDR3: TGTGCCATCAGTGAGTCGAGTGGGTTTTGGAACACCATATATTTT. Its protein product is CAISESSGFWNTIYF.

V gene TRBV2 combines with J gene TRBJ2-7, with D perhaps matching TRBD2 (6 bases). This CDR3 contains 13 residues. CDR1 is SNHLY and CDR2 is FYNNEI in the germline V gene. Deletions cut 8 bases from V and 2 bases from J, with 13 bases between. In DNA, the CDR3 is TGTGCCAGCTGCAGGGACTCGGCCTACGAGCAGTACTTC. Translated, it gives CASCRDSAYEQYF.

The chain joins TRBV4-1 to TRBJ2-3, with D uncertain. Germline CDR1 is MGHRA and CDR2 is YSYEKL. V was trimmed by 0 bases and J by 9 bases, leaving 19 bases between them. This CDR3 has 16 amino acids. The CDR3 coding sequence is TGCGCCAGCAGCCAAGATGGTCCTCCGAATAGTATCACGCAGTATTTT. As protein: CASSQDGPPNSITQYF.

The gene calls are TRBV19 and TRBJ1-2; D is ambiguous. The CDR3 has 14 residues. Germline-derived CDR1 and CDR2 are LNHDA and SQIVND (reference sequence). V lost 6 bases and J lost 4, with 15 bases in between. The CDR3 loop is CASRKGGRSYGYTF. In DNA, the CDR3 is TGTGCCAGTAGGAAGGGAGGTCGAAGCTATGGCTACACCTTC.

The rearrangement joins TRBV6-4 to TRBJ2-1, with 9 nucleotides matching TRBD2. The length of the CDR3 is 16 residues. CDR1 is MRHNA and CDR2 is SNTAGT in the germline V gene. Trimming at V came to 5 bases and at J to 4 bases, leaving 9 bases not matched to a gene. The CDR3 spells CASSQKPLAGYNEQFF. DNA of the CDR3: TGTGCCAGCAGTCAAAAGCCCCTAGCGGGGTACAATGAGCAGTTCTTC.

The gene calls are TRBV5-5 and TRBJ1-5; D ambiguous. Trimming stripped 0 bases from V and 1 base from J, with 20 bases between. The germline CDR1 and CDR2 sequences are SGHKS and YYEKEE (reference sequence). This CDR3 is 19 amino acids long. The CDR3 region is CASSLDRGGRRESNQPQHF. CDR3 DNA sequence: TGTGCCAGCAGCTTGGATCGAGGAGGGAGAAGAGAGAGCAATCAGCCCCAGCATTTT.

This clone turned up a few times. The CDR3 region has the DNA TGTGCCAGTAAGGGGCGGCGAGAGGGCTATCAGCCCCAGCATTTT. Protein sequence: CASKGRREGYQPQHF. The chain has TRBV19 and TRBJ1-5; TRBD1 might be the D (5 bases). Germline V lookup: CDR1 LNHDA, CDR2 SQIVND (reference sequence). The CDR3 contains 15 residues. V was trimmed by 7 bases and J by 5 bases, leaving 18 bases between them.

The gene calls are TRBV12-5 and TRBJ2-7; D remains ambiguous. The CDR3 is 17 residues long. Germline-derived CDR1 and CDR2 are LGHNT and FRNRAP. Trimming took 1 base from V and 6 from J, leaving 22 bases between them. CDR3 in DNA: TGTGCTAGTGGTTTGGCACCCCTCATAGGTGGGTACTGCGAGCAGTACTTC. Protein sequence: CASGLAPLIGGYCEQYF.

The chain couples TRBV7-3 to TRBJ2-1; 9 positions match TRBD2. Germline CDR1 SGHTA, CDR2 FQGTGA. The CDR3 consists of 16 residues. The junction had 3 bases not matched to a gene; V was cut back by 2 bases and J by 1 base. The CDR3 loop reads CASSLVAGGSYNEQFF. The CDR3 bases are TGTGCCAGCAGCTTAGTGGCGGGGGGGTCCTACAATGAGCAGTTCTTC.

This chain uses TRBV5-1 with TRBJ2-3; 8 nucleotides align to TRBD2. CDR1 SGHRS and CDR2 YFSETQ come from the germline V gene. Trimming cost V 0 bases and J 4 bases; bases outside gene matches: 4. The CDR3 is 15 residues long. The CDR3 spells CASSLEASGPDTQYF. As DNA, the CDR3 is TGCGCCAGCAGCTTGGAGGCTAGCGGGCCAGATACGCAGTATTTT.

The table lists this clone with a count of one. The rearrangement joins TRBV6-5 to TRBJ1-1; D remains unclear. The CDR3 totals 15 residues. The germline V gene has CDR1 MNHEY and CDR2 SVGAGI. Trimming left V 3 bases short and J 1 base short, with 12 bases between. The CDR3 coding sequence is TGTGCCAGCAGTTATAATATCTGGGAGAACACTGAAGCTTTCTTT. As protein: CASSYNIWENTEAFF.

CDR3 nucleotide sequence: TGTGCCAGCAGCGTAAACTATGGCTACACCTTC. Its translation is CASSVNYGYTF. The V gene is TRBV9, the J gene TRBJ1-2; D gene ambiguous. The V end was cut by 1 base, the J end by 2 bases, with 0 bases between. Germline V gene sequence: CDR1 SGDLS, CDR2 YYNGEE. This CDR3 spans 11 amino acids.

The CDR3 nucleotides are TGTGCCAGCAGTCTCCTGGGGGGTAGGGGAGCTTTCTTT. It yields the protein CASSLLGGRGAFF. The J gene is TRBJ1-1, the V gene TRBV6-6, with a tentative D call TRBD1 (5 bases). The CDR3 runs to 13 residues. Trimming took off 5 bases at V and 10 bases at J, with 17 bases between the two ends. Germline assignment: CDR1 MNHNY and CDR2 SVGAGI (reference sequence).

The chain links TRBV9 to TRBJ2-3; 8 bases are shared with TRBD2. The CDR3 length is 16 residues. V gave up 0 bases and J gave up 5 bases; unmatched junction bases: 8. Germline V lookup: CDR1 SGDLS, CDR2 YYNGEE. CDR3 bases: TGTGCCAGCAGCGTAGAAGGTCGGGGGGGGGTAGATACGCAGTATTTT. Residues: CASSVEGRGGVDTQYF.

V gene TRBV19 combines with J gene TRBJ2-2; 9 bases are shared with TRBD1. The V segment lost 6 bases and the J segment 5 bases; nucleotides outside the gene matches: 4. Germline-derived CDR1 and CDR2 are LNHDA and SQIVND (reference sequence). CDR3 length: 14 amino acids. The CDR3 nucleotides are TGTGCCAGTAGGGACAGGGGAGGGACCGGGGAGCTGTTTTTT. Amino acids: CASRDRGGTGELFF.